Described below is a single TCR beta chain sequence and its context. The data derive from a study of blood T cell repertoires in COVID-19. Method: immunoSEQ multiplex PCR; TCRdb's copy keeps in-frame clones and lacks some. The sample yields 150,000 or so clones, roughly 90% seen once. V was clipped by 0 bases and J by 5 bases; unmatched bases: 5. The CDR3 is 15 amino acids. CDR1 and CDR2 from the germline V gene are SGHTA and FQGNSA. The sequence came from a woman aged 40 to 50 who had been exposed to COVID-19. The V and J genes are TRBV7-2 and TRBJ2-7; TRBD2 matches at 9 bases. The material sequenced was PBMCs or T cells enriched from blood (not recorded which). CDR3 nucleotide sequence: TGTGCCAGCAGCTTAGCGGGACTAGCCTACAACGAGCAGTACTTC. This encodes CASSLAGLAYNEQYF.